The clone carrying this T cell receptor (beta chain) is termed medium-sized. Germline assignment: CDR1 GTSNPN and CDR2 SVGIG (reference sequence). The length of the CDR3 is 16 residues. J was trimmed by 1 base and V by 3 bases; bases with no gene match: 6. MiXCR, run by TCRdb on the RT-PCR reads, gives a single entry per CDR3 protein. Of a few thousand distinct CDR3 sequences in the sample, approximately 31% were seen once. This sequence was found in a female donor with primary Sjogren's syndrome. The chain employs TRBV30 and TRBJ2-2; 9 bases are a match to TRBD1. Material for sequencing was memory CD4+ T cells from salivary gland. The CDR3 DNA follows: TGTGCCTGGAGGCGACAGGGGGTCCAGAACACCGGGGAGCTGTTTTTT. Amino acid sequence: CAWRRQGVQNTGELFF.